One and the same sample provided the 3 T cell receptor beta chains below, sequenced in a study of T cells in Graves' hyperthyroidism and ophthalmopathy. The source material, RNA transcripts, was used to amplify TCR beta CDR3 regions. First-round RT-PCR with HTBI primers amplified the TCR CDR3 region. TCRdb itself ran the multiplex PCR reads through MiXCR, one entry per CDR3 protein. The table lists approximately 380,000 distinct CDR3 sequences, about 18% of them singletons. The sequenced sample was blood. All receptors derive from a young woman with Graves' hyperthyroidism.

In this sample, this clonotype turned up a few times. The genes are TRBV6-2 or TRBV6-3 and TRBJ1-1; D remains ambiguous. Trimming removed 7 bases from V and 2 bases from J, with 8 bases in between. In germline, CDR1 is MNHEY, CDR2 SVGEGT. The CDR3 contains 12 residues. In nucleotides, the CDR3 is TGTGCCAGCACCTCAGTTAACACTGAAGCTTTCTTT. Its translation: CASTSVNTEAFF.

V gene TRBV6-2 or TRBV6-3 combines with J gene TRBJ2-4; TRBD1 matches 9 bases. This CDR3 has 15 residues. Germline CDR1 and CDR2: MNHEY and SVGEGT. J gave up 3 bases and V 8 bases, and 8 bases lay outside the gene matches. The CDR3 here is CASGRQGVSKNIQYF. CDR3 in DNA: TGTGCCAGCGGGCGACAGGGGGTCAGCAAAAACATTCAGTACTTC.

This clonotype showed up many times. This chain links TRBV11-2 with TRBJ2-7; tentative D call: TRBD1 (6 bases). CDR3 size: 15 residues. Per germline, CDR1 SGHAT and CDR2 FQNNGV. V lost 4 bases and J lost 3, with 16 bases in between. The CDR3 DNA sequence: TGTGCCAGCAGCTCTTCGAGGGACAAGTACTACGAGCAGTACTTC. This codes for CASSSSRDKYYEQYF. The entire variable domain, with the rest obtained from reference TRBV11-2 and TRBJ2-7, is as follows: EAGVAQSPRYKIIEKRQSVAFWCNPISGHATLYWYQQILGQGPKLLIQFQNNGVVDDSQLPKDRFSAERLKGVDSTLKIQPAKLEDSAVYLCASSSSRDKYYEQYFGPGTRLTVT.